This T cell receptor beta chain emerged from a study of neoadjuvant anti-PD-1 for oral cavity cancer. These oral cavity squamous cell carcinomas were HPV-negative and locally advanced. Findings of the study overall: PBMC Gini-index clonality exceeded responders' in non-responders post-nivolumab.

CDR3 length: 14 residues. CDR1 and CDR2 from the germline V gene are SSHAT and FNYEAQ (reference sequence). V was shortened by 5 bases and J by 5 bases, with 12 bases between the two germline ends. Worth noting for this clone: Its antigen remains unknown.

Assay: immunoSEQ multiplex PCR; the TCRdb copy retains only in-frame clones and omits some. The sample holds 12,000 to 15,000 clones, roughly two thirds seen once. This sample comprised PBMCs, obtained before nivolumab (anti-PD-1) treatment. This clonotype was obtained from a person aged 35-80 years with oral cavity squamous cell carcinoma. V and J are TRBV7-7 and TRBJ1-4, with D possibly TRBD1 on 6 matching bases. The CDR3 region has the DNA TGTGCCAGCAGCCGGGGGGGGGCAAATGAAAAACTGTTTTTT. Translation: CASSRGGANEKLFF.